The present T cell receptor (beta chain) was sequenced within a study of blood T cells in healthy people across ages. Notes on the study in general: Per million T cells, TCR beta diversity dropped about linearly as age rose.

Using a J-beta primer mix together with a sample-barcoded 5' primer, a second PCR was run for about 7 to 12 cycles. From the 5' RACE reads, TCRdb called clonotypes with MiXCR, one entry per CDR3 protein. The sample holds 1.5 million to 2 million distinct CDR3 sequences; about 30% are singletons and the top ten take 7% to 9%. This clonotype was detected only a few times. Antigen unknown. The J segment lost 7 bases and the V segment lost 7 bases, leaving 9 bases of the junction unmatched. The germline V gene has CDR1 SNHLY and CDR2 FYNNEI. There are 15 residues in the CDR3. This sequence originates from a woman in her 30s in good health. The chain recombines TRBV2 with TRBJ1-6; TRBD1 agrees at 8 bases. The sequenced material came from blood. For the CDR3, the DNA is TGTGCCAGCACCACCGGACAGGGAATAAATTCACCCCTCCACTTT. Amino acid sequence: CASTTGQGINSPLHF.